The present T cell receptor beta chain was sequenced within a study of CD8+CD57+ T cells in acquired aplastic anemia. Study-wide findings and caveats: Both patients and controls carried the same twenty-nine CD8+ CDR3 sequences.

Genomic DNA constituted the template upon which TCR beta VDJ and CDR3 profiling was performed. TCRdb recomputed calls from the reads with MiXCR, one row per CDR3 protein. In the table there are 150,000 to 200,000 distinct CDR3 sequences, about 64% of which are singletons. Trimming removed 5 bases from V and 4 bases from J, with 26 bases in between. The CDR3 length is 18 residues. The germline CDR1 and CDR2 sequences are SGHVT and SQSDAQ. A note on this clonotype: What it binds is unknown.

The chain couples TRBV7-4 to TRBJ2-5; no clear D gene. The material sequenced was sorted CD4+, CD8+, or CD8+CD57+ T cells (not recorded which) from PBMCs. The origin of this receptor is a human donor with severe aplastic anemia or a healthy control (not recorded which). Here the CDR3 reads CASSQAKGPRPAGETQYF. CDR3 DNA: TGTGCCAGCAGCCAAGCCAAGGGTCCCAGGCCGGCAGGAGAGACCCAGTACTTC.